The source of this TCR beta chain is a study of blood T cell repertoires in COVID-19. Study context: PBMCs, B-cell-depleted T cells, or T cells provided the cDNA or gDNA that made up the material.

As handled by the study authors: Counts of nucleated cells, estimated from reference gene primer amplification, were obtained. Assay: immunoSEQ multiplex PCR; the TCRdb copy retains only in-frame clones and omits some. V and J calls and clone size come straight from that table; D and trimming were deduced from the DNA. The repertoire holds about 180,000 clones, with more than 75% as singletons. J lost 4 bases, V lost 4 bases, and 5 bases had no gene match. This CDR3 is 15 amino acids long. Per the germline V gene, CDR1 is KGHSH and CDR2 is LQKENI. The rearrangement uses TRBV18 and TRBJ1-5; 9 bases fit TRBD1. Specimen: PBMCs or T cells enriched from blood (not recorded which). This receptor was taken from a woman aged 45 to 65 who had recovered from COVID-19. The CDR3 loop is CASSLDRGGNQPQHF. The CDR3 nucleotides read TGTGCCAGCTCACTGGACAGGGGTGGGAATCAGCCCCAGCATTTT.